Following are 25 T cell receptor beta chains from one sample sequenced in a study of blood T cell repertoires in COVID-19. Some clones are missing from TCRdb's copy, which holds only in-frame ones; the method was immunoSEQ multiplex PCR. The sample gives a few hundred thousand clones, 90% of which show up once; about 0.57% is in the top ten. Source material: PBMCs or T cells enriched from blood (not recorded which). These receptors came from a man between 18 and 29 years old who had recovered from COVID-19.

This rearrangement joins TRBV5-1 to TRBJ2-7; D may be TRBD1 (6 bases). Germline loops: CDR1 SGHRS, CDR2 YFSETQ. CDR3 size: 15 residues. Trimming took off 2 bases at V and 4 bases at J, with 16 bases between the two ends. The CDR3 DNA is TGCGCCAGCAGCTTAACGGCTGGGGGCGGATACGAGCAGTACTTC. Amino acid sequence: CASSLTAGGGYEQYF.

The chain couples TRBV18 to TRBJ2-3, with D possibly TRBD2 on 6 matching bases. V was shortened by 3 bases and J by 3 bases, with 13 bases between the two germline ends. Germline CDR1 is KGHSH and CDR2 is LQKENI. The CDR3 length is 15 residues. In DNA, the CDR3 is TGTGCCAGCTCACCGCGGGATAGCGTGACAGATACGCAGTATTTT. Its translation is CASSPRDSVTDTQYF.

J is TRBJ2-3 and V is TRBV5-1, with 7 nucleotides matching TRBD1. Germline CDR1 and CDR2: SGHRS and YFSETQ. Trimming at V came to 6 bases and at J to 3 bases, leaving 10 bases not matched to a gene. CDR3 length equals 15 residues. The CDR3 bases are TGCGCCAGCACCCGATTACCGGACAGGACAGATACGCAGTATTTT. Translating gives CASTRLPDRTDTQYF.

This chain uses TRBV5-1 with TRBJ1-2; no firm D call. V was pared by 4 bases and J by 1 base, with 11 bases between. CDR1 is SGHRS, CDR2 YFSETQ, per germline. The CDR3 covers 14 residues. CDR3 in amino acids: CASSPGNSNYGYTF. The CDR3 DNA reads TGCGCCAGCAGCCCCGGGAACAGTAACTATGGCTACACCTTC. Filled out from reference TRBV5-1 and TRBJ1-2, the complete variable domain reads KAGVTQTPRYLIKTRGQQVTLSCSPISGHRSVSWYQQTPGQGLQFLFEYFSETQRNKGNFPGRFSGRQFSNSRSEMNVSTLELGDSALYLCASSPGNSNYGYTFGSGTRLTVV.

Only one count was recorded for this clone. V is TRBV10-3 and J is TRBJ1-2; no reliable D call. Germline V gene sequence: CDR1 ENHRY, CDR2 SYGVKD. Trimming took 0 bases from V and 4 from J, leaving 6 bases between them. This CDR3 has 13 residues. CDR3 DNA sequence: TGTGCCATCAGTGAGTCTTCCTTCTATGGCTACACCTTC. Its protein product is CAISESSFYGYTF.

This clone occurred once. J is TRBJ1-4 and V is TRBV4-1; D call uncertain. Germline CDR1 reads MGHRA; CDR2 reads YSYEKL. Deletions cut 1 base from V and 3 bases from J, with 15 bases between. The CDR3 is made up of 17 amino acids. CDR3 nucleotide sequence: TGCGCCAGCAGCCAAGGGTTTCTAGCGGTGGCTAATGAAAAACTGTTTTTT. Translating it yields CASSQGFLAVANEKLFF.

The chain carries TRBV27 and TRBJ1-4, with D uncertain. The CDR3 extends over 14 amino acids. Looked up from germline, CDR1 is MNHEY and CDR2 is SMNVEV (reference sequence). Trimming stripped 5 bases from V and 4 bases from J, with 11 bases between. CDR3 bases: TGTGCCAGCAGTAGACCGGGAAGTAATGAAAAACTGTTTTTT. Amino acids: CASSRPGSNEKLFF.

This clone came up a few times. The J gene is TRBJ2-7, the V gene TRBV5-1; no clear D gene. The V gene's germline CDR1 is SGHRS and CDR2 YFSETQ. V was clipped by 0 bases and J by 3 bases, with 13 bases between them. This CDR3 is built from 15 residues. The CDR3 sequence: CASSLAAAHRYEQYF. Written as DNA, the CDR3 is TGCGCCAGCAGCTTGGCCGCGGCCCACCGCTACGAGCAGTACTTC.

This clone appeared a few times. The identical CDR3 is also encoded by other nucleotide sequences in the sample. This chain joins TRBV18 and TRBJ1-2, with D tentatively TRBD1 (6 bases). This CDR3 region has 13 residues. Germline assignment: CDR1 KGHSH and CDR2 LQKENI. V was cut by 1 base and J by 8 bases, with 11 bases left in between. CDR3 amino acids: CASSPQTGSGYTF. The CDR3 bases are TGTGCCAGCTCACCACAAACAGGGTCAGGCTACACCTTC.

About this clone itself: At the DNA level, this CDR3 is encoded by other sequences in the same sample as well. This rearrangement joins TRBV28 to TRBJ2-2; D is ambiguous. With 3 bases removed from V and 6 bases from J, the gap between germline ends came to 5 bases. This CDR3 is built from 12 residues. Germline V lookup: CDR1 MDHEN, CDR2 SYDVKM. DNA of the CDR3: TGTGCCAGCAGTTTGGCCGCCGGGGAGCTGTTTTTT. Its translation is CASSLAAGELFF.

This clone was counted a single time. The chain recombines TRBV2 with TRBJ2-7, with no clear D. Trimming took off 7 bases at V and 3 bases at J, with 16 bases between the two ends. The CDR3 is 14 residues long. Germline CDR1 and CDR2: SNHLY and FYNNEI. The CDR3 here is CASISAPRHYEQYF. The CDR3 DNA reads as TGTGCCAGCATATCTGCCCCAAGACACTACGAGCAGTACTTC.

The V and J genes are TRBV5-4 and TRBJ1-1; 8 bases map to TRBD1. CDR1 and CDR2 (germline): SGHNT, YYREEE (reference sequence). The V gene end was trimmed by 3 bases and the J gene end by 1 base; junction bases not matched to a gene: 5. This CDR3 region has 15 residues. CDR3 amino acids: CASSSTGVKNTEAFF. In DNA form, the CDR3 reads TGTGCCAGCAGCTCGACAGGGGTAAAGAACACTGAAGCTTTCTTT.

The genes are TRBV6-4 and TRBJ1-1; D not certain. The germline gives CDR1 MRHNA, CDR2 SNTAGT. Trimming took 6 bases from V and 3 from J, leaving 23 bases between them. The CDR3 is 17 amino acids. The DNA of the CDR3 is TGTGCCAGCAGCCCCAAGTGGGAAGCCGGGAAGGACACTGAAGCTTTCTTT. Protein sequence: CASSPKWEAGKDTEAFF.

The V gene is TRBV19, the J gene TRBJ1-4, with D unresolved. Germline CDR1 LNHDA, CDR2 SQIVND (reference sequence). The V end lost 3 bases, the J end lost 5 bases, and 10 bases lay between the germline ends. The CDR3 is 14 residues long. This CDR3 is CASSITRGNEKLFF. CDR3 nucleotides: TGTGCCAGTAGTATTACTCGGGGAAATGAAAAACTGTTTTTT.

The chain carries TRBV9 and TRBJ1-4; 9 bases are a match to TRBD1. The J segment lost 5 bases and the V segment lost 4 bases, leaving 6 bases of the junction unmatched. Germline V lookup: CDR1 SGDLS, CDR2 YYNGEE. The CDR3 is made up of 15 amino acids. Written as DNA, the CDR3 is TGTGCCAGCAGCCCGGGGGACAGGGCGAATGAAAAACTGTTTTTT. Amino acid sequence: CASSPGDRANEKLFF.

The rearrangement uses TRBV5-1 and TRBJ1-4; D ambiguous. Between the trimmed V and J ends, which lost 0 bases and 0 bases, there was a span of 9 bases. The germline CDR1 and CDR2 sequences are SGHRS and YFSETQ. The CDR3 contains 16 residues. CDR3 sequence (DNA): TGCGCCAGCAGCTTGGTCGGGATTGCAACTAATGAAAAACTGTTTTTT. It is translated as CASSLVGIATNEKLFF.

The chain employs TRBV2 and TRBJ1-5; 7 bases agree with TRBD1. The length of the CDR3 is 15 residues. J was trimmed by 2 bases and V by 4 bases; bases with no gene match: 5. Germline loops: CDR1 SNHLY, CDR2 FYNNEI. In DNA form, the CDR3 reads TGTGCCAGCAGTGGACAGGGCGGCGGCAATCAGCCCCAGCATTTT. Its protein product is CASSGQGGGNQPQHF.

Only a few counts were recorded for this clone. The chain has TRBV11-2 and TRBJ1-5, with D uncertain. This CDR3 has 13 residues. Trimming took off 5 bases at V and 7 bases at J, with 12 bases between the two ends. Germline V gene sequence: CDR1 SGHAT, CDR2 FQNNGV. In nucleotides, the CDR3 is TGTGCCAGCAGCCAAGAGTACCTGCAGCCCCAGCATTTT. The encoded protein is CASSQEYLQPQHF.

This clone has just a few counts. The chain has TRBV9 and TRBJ2-2; TRBD2 matches 7 bases. The J segment lost 7 bases and the V segment lost 0 bases, leaving 0 bases of the junction unmatched. The CDR3 totals 13 residues. Germline-derived CDR1 and CDR2 are SGDLS and YYNGEE. The CDR3 protein is CASSVVAGGELFF. CDR3 coding DNA: TGTGCCAGCAGCGTAGTAGCGGGCGGGGAGCTGTTTTTT.

The chain has TRBV6-5 and TRBJ2-2; a possible D gene is TRBD2 (5 bases). CDR3 length equals 12 residues. Germline V gene data show CDR1 as MNHEY and CDR2 as SVGAGI. Between the trimmed V and J ends, which lost 4 bases and 8 bases, there was a span of 8 bases. CDR3 amino acids: CASSSSLGELFF. The CDR3 DNA sequence: TGTGCCAGCAGTTCTAGCTTGGGGGAGCTGTTTTTT.

V gene TRBV30 combines with J gene TRBJ1-6, with a weak D call TRBD1 (5 bases). This CDR3 contains 19 residues. CDR1 and CDR2 from the germline V gene are GTSNPN and SVGIG (reference sequence). V shed 0 bases and J shed 0 bases, with 18 bases lying between them. The CDR3 protein is CAWSVPRGTTSSYNSPLHF. The CDR3 nucleotides read TGTGCCTGGAGTGTACCTAGGGGCACTACGAGCTCCTATAATTCACCCCTCCACTTT.

The chain links TRBV7-9 to TRBJ2-1; 11 nucleotides align to TRBD1. Looked up from germline, CDR1 is SEHNR and CDR2 is FQNEAQ (reference sequence). V lost 4 bases, J lost 6 bases, and 8 bases stayed unmatched. The CDR3 covers 16 residues. The CDR3 loop is CASSYKPGQGGNEQFF. CDR3 bases: TGTGCCAGCAGCTACAAACCGGGACAGGGGGGCAATGAGCAGTTCTTC.

The chain combines TRBV9 with TRBJ2-6, with TRBD2 matching 8 bases. V gave up 2 bases and J gave up 0 bases; unmatched junction bases: 7. Germline CDR1 reads SGDLS; CDR2 reads YYNGEE. The CDR3 is made up of 18 amino acids. CDR3 amino acids: CASSVSGTHSSGANVLTF. The DNA of the CDR3 is TGTGCCAGCAGCGTTAGCGGGACCCATAGCTCTGGGGCCAACGTCCTGACTTTC.

V gene TRBV5-6 combines with J gene TRBJ1-2, with 7 nucleotides matching TRBD1. Germline V CDR1 and CDR2: SGHDT, YYEEEE. This CDR3 has 16 residues. Unmatched junction bases numbered 14, after V lost 4 bases and J lost 5 bases. CDR3 amino acids: CASSILPGQGGYGYTF. Here the CDR3 DNA reads TGTGCCAGCAGCATCCTCCCGGGCCAGGGGGGTTATGGCTACACCTTC.

The chain employs TRBV28 and TRBJ2-7, with 7 bases aligning to TRBD1. The germline V gene encodes CDR1 MDHEN and CDR2 SYDVKM. The CDR3 is made up of 17 amino acids. Germline trimming cut 3 bases from V and 1 base from J; bases unmatched to any gene: 12. The CDR3, as DNA: TGTGCCAGCAGTTTTTCCAAGCTCAGACAGGGATCCTACGAGCAGTACTTC. Translating it yields CASSFSKLRQGSYEQYF.